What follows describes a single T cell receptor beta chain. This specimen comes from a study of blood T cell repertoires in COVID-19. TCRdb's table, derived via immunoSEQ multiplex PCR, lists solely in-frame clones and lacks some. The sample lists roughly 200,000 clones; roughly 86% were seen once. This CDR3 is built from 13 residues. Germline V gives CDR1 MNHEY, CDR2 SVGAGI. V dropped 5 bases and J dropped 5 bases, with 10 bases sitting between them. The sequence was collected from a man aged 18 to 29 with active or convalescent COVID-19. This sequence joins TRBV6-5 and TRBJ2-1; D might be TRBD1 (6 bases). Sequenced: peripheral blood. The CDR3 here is CASSLDRNNEQFF. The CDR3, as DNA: TGTGCCAGCAGTCTGGACAGAAACAATGAGCAGTTCTTC.